This record looks at one T cell receptor beta chain sequence and its context. This sample is drawn from a study of blood T cell repertoires in COVID-19. Germline CDR1 KGHDR, CDR2 SFDVKD. Trimming shortened V by 2 bases and J by 5 bases, and 9 bases separated the two germline ends. This CDR3 contains 13 residues. Produced via immunoSEQ multiplex PCR; TCRdb's table is partial and in-frame only. The sample includes around 160,000 clones, around nine tenths of them seen just once. The rearrangement joins TRBV24-1 to TRBJ2-7; the D gene is possibly TRBD2 (5 bases). The sample taken for sequencing was peripheral blood. This receptor was obtained from a human donor in a cohort sampled during active COVID-19. CDR3 in DNA: TGTGCCACCAGTGATTATCTAGCCGACGAGCAGTACTTC. Protein sequence: CATSDYLADEQYF.